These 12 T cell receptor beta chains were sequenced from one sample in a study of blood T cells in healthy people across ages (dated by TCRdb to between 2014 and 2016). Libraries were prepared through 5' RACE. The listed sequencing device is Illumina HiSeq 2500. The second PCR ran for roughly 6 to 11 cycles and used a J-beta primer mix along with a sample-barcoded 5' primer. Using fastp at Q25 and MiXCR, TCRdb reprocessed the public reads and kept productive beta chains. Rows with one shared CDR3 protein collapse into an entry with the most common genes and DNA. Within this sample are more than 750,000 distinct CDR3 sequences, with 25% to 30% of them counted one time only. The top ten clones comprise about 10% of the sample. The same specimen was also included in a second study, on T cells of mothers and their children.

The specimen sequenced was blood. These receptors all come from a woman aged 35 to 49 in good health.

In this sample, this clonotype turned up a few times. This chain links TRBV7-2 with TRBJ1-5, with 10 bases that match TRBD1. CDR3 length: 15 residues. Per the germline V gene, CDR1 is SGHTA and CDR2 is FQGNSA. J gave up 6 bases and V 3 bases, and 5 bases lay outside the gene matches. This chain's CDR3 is CASSLGQGLGQPQHF. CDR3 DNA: TGTGCCAGCAGCTTGGGACAGGGGTTGGGTCAGCCCCAGCATTTT.

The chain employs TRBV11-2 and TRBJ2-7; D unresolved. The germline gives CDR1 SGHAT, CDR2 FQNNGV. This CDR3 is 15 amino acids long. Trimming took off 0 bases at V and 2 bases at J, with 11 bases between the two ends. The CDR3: CASSLDFRRTYEQYF. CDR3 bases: TGTGCCAGCAGCTTAGATTTCAGGCGAACCTACGAGCAGTACTTC.

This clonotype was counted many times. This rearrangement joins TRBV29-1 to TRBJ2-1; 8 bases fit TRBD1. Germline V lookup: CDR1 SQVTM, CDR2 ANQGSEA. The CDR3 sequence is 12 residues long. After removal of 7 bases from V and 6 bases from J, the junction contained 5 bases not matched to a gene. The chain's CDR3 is CSAGQDLNEQFF. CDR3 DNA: TGCAGCGCGGGACAGGACCTCAATGAGCAGTTCTTC.

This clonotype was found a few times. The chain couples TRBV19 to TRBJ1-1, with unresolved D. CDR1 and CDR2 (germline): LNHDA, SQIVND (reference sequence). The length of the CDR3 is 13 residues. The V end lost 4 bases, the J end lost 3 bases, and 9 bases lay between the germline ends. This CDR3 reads CASSNPGDTEAFF. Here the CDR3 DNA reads TGTGCCAGTAGTAACCCCGGGGACACTGAAGCTTTCTTT.

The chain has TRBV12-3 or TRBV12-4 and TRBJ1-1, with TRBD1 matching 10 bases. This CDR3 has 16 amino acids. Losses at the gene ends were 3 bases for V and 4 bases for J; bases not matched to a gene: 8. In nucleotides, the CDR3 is TGTGCCAGCAGTTTGAGGACAGGGGGTGTGGCCACTGAAGCTTTCTTT. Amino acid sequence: CASSLRTGGVATEAFF.

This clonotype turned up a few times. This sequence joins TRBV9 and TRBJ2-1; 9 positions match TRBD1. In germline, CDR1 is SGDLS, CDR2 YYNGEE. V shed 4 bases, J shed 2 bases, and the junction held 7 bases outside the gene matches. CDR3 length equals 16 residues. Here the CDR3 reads CASSLSGTGPYNEQFF. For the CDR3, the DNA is TGTGCCAGCAGCTTATCCGGGACAGGGCCCTACAATGAGCAGTTCTTC.

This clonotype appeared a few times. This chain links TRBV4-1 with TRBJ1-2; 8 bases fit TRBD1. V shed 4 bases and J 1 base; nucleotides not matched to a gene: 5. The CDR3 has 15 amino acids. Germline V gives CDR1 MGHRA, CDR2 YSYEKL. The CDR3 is CASSPGDRFNYGYTF. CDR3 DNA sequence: TGCGCCAGCAGCCCGGGGGACAGGTTTAACTATGGCTACACCTTC.

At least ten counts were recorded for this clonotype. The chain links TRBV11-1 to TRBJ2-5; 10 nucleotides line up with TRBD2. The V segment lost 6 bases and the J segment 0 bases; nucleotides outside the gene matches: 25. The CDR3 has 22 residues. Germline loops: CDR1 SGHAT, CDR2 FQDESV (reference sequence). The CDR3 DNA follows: TGTGCCAGCAGTCCCAAAGTAGGAGCGGGAGGCCTAGCGGGGGCAAACCAAGAGACCCAGTACTTC. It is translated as CASSPKVGAGGLAGANQETQYF.

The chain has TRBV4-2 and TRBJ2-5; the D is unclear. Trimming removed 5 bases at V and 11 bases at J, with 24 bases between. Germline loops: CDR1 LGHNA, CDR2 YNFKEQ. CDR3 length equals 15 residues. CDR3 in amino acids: CASSFPESSYNEQYF. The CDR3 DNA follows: TGTGCCAGCAGCTTTCCTGAAAGCTCCTACAATGAGCAGTACTTC.

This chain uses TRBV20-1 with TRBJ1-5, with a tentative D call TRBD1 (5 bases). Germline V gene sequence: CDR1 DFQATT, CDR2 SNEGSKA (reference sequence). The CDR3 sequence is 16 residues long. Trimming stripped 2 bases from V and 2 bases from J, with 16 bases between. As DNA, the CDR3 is TGCAGTGCTAGACTATGGAGGGGCGAAGGCAATCAGCCCCAGCATTTT. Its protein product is CSARLWRGEGNQPQHF.

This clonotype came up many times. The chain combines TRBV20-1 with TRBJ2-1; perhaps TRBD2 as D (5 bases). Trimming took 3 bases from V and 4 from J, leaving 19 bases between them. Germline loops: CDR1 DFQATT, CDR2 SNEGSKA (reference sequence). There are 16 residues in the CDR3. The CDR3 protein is CSARRLALIFYNEQFF. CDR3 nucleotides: TGCAGTGCTAGGCGGCTAGCTCTCATTTTTTACAATGAGCAGTTCTTC.

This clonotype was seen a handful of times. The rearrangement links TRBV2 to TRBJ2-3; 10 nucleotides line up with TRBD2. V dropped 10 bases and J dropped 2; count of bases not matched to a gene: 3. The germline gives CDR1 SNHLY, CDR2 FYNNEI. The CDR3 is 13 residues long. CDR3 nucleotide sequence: TGTGCCACCCTAGCGGGAGTCACAGATACGCAGTATTTT. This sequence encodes CATLAGVTDTQYF.